This entry lists 14 T cell receptor beta chains sequenced from one sample in a study of blood T cell repertoires in COVID-19. Some clones are missing from TCRdb's copy, which holds only in-frame ones; the method was immunoSEQ multiplex PCR. This repertoire shows 130,000 to 150,000 clones, 80% found once; its top ten account for 10% to 15%. The sequenced sample consisted of peripheral blood. The receptor source for this set is a man between 60 and 75 years old with active or convalescent COVID-19.

This rearrangement joins TRBV7-3 to TRBJ2-1; possible D gene TRBD2, 6 bases. Trimming left V 3 bases short and J 4 bases short, with 7 bases between. CDR1 and CDR2 (germline): SGHTA, FQGTGA. The CDR3 is 13 residues long. This CDR3 is CASSLRGYNEQFF. The CDR3 nucleotides are TGTGCCAGCAGCTTGCGGGGTTACAATGAGCAGTTCTTC.

The rearrangement uses TRBV24-1 and TRBJ2-1; TRBD2 agrees at 8 bases. Looked up from germline, CDR1 is KGHDR and CDR2 is SFDVKD. The CDR3 consists of 17 residues. With V trimmed by 0 bases and J by 6 bases, 9 bases remained unmatched. The CDR3 spells CATSDLQPGRAVNEQFF. In DNA form, the CDR3 reads TGTGCCACCAGTGATTTGCAACCCGGGAGGGCTGTCAATGAGCAGTTCTTC.

The CDR3 sequence is CASSRTSGLWEQYF. The DNA for the CDR3 is TGTGCCAGCAGCCGGACTAGCGGCCTGTGGGAGCAGTACTTC. The chain has TRBV27 and TRBJ2-7, with 10 bases that match TRBD2. V was pared by 6 bases and J by 7 bases, with 9 bases of the junction left unmatched. Germline CDR1 MNHEY, CDR2 SMNVEV (reference sequence). The CDR3 runs 14 residues.

The genes are TRBV4-3 and TRBJ1-4, with D hard to call. V lost 0 bases and J lost 1, with 6 bases in between. Germline V CDR1 and CDR2: LGHNA, YSLEER. The CDR3 covers 15 residues. Written as DNA, the CDR3 is TGCGCCAGCAGCCAAGATTACATAACTAATGAAAAACTGTTTTTT. It is translated as CASSQDYITNEKLFF.

CDR3 loop: CATPTGLEQYF. Here the CDR3 DNA reads TGTGCCACTCCTACAGGTCTTGAGCAGTACTTC. J is TRBJ2-7 and V is TRBV24-1, with D possibly TRBD1 on 5 matching bases. Germline V gene sequence: CDR1 KGHDR, CDR2 SFDVKD. With 10 bases removed from V and 7 bases from J, the gap between germline ends came to 13 bases. The CDR3 totals 11 residues.

The CDR3 nucleotides are TGTGCCAGCAGAGCAGGGTCGAATGAAAAACTGTTTTTT. It is translated as CASRAGSNEKLFF. The chain couples TRBV6-5 to TRBJ1-4; D might be TRBD1 (5 bases). Germline CDR1 and CDR2: MNHEY and SVGAGI. Trimming left V 6 bases short and J 5 bases short, with 10 bases between. CDR3 length equals 13 residues.

The chain joins TRBV4-1 to TRBJ1-1; D call uncertain. Germline V lookup: CDR1 MGHRA, CDR2 YSYEKL. The CDR3 runs 11 residues. The V gene lost 0 bases and the J gene lost 10 bases, with 6 bases spanning the gap. CDR3 amino acids: CASSQDGGAFF. The CDR3 region has the DNA TGCGCCAGCAGCCAAGACGGAGGAGCTTTCTTT.

This clone was recorded many times. The V call is TRBV5-1, the J call TRBJ2-7; D is unclear. The CDR3 runs to 16 residues. The germline CDR1 and CDR2 sequences are SGHRS and YFSETQ. V lost 3 bases, J lost 5 bases, and 21 bases lay in between. Here the CDR3 DNA reads TGCGCCAGCAGCTCGTTATCGGAAGGCGGAAAGGACGAGCAGTACTTC. Translating gives CASSSLSEGGKDEQYF.

This rearrangement joins TRBV6-5 to TRBJ2-7, with a tentative D call TRBD1 (5 bases). The CDR3 loop spans 11 amino acids. The V and J ends lost 6 bases and 7 bases respectively, with 10 bases between them. CDR1 MNHEY and CDR2 SVGAGI come from the germline V gene. The CDR3 nucleotides read TGTGCCAGCAGGGGGCTGGGGGAGCAGTACTTC. This sequence encodes CASRGLGEQYF.

The genes are TRBV9 and TRBJ2-5; 8 positions match TRBD2. V lost 4 bases, J lost 5 bases, and 7 bases stayed unmatched. Germline loops: CDR1 SGDLS, CDR2 YYNGEE. This CDR3 comprises 14 residues. This CDR3 reads CASSPPGGGETQYF. In DNA form, the CDR3 reads TGTGCCAGCAGCCCTCCCGGCGGGGGGGAGACCCAGTACTTC.

The V call is TRBV19, the J call TRBJ1-1, with TRBD1 as a possible D gene (6 bases). The CDR3 extends over 13 amino acids. Germline V CDR1 and CDR2: LNHDA, SQIVND (reference sequence). The V end lost 7 bases, the J end lost 5 bases, and 14 bases lay between the germline ends. The CDR3 bases are TGTGCCAGTACCCTCTACCAGGGGACTGAAGCTTTCTTT. It translates to CASTLYQGTEAFF.

V is TRBV5-1 and J is TRBJ2-7; tentatively, D is TRBD1 (5 bases). Germline values: CDR1 SGHRS, CDR2 YFSETQ. V lost 4 bases, J lost 2 bases, and 16 bases lay in between. The CDR3 has 15 residues. Here the CDR3 reads CASSPRSQGPYEQYF. CDR3 nucleotides: TGCGCCAGCAGCCCGAGATCCCAGGGCCCCTACGAGCAGTACTTC.

This clone was seen repeatedly, ten times or more. The chain employs TRBV19 and TRBJ1-5; 12 positions agree with TRBD1. The CDR3 has 15 residues. V trimming: 4 bases; J trimming: 6 bases; junction bases outside the gene matches: 4. Germline V gives CDR1 LNHDA, CDR2 SQIVND (reference sequence). The CDR3 loop reads CASSTGDRGLQPQHF. CDR3 nucleotides: TGTGCCAGTAGTACAGGGGACAGGGGGCTTCAGCCCCAGCATTTT.

The chain employs TRBV3-1 (or the pseudogene TRBV3-2) and TRBJ2-3, with D tentatively TRBD2 (5 bases). The V end was cut by 1 base, the J end by 7 bases, with 6 bases between. The CDR3 consists of 12 residues. CDR1 LGHDT and CDR2 YNNKEL come from the germline V gene (reference sequence). CDR3 nucleotide sequence: TGTGCCAGCAGCCAAGCGGGAAATACGCAGTATTTT. Amino acid sequence: CASSQAGNTQYF.